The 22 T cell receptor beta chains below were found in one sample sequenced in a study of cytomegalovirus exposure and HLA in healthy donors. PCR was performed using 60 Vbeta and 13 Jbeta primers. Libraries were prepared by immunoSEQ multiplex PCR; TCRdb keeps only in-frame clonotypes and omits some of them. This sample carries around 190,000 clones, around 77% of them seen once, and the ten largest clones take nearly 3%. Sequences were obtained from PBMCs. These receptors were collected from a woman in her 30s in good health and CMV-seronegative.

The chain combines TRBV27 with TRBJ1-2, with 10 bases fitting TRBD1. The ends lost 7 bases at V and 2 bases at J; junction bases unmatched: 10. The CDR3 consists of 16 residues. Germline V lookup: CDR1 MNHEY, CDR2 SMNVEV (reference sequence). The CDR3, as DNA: TGTGCCAGCACCAACACCCAGACAGGGGGCAACTATGGCTACACCTTC. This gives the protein CASTNTQTGGNYGYTF.

The CDR3 is CASSYLVGGGLTTDTQYF. CDR3 DNA sequence: TGTGCCAGCAGCTACCTGGTGGGCGGGGGGCTCACCACAGATACGCAGTATTTT. V gene TRBV7-2 combines with J gene TRBJ2-3; TRBD2 agrees at 8 bases. J lost 2 bases, V lost 4 bases, and 14 bases had no gene match. Germline CDR1 SGHTA, CDR2 FQGNSA. The CDR3 length is 18 residues.

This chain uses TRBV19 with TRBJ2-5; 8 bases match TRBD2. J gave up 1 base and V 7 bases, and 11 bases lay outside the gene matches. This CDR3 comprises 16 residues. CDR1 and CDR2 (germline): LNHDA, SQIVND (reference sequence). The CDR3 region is CASTGGGSGVQETQYF. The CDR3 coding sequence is TGTGCCAGTACCGGTGGGGGTAGCGGGGTCCAAGAGACCCAGTACTTC.

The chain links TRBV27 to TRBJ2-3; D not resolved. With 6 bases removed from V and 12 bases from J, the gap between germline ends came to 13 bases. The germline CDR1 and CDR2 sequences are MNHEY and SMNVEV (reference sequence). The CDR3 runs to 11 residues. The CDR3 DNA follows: TGTGCCAGCAGCCACTACCCCCTCCAGTATTTT. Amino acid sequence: CASSHYPLQYF.

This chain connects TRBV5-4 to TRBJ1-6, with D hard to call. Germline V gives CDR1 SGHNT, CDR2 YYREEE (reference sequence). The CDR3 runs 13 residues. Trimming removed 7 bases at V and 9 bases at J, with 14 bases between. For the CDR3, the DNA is TGTGCCAGCGGTTCTAATAGAGGTTCACCCCTCCACTTT. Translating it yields CASGSNRGSPLHF.

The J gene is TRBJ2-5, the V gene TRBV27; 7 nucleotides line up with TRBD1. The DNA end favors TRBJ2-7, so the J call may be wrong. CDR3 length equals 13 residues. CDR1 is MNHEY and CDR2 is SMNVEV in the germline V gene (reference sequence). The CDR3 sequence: CASSIDRASEQYF. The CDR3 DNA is TGTGCCAGCAGCATAGACAGGGCAAGCGAGCAGTACTTC.

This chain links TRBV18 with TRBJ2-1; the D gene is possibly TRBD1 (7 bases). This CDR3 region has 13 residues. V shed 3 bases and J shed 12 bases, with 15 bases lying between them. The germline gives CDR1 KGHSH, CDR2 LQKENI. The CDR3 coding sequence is TGTGCCAGCTCACCGGAACAGGGGCGGGGGCAGTTCTTC. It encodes CASSPEQGRGQFF.

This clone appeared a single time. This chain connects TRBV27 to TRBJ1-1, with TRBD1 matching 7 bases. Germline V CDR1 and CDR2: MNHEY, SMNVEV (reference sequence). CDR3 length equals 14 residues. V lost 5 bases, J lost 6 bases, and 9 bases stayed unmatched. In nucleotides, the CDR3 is TGTGCCAGCAGTCAAGACAGGGAGGTCCCTGAAGCTTTCTTT. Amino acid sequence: CASSQDREVPEAFF.

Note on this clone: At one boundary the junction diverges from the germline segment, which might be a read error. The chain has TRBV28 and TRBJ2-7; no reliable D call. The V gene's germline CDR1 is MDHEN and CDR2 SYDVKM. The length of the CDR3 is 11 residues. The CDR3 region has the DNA TGTGCCAGCAGTGATTGGTACGGGCAGTACTTC. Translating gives CASSDWYGQYF.

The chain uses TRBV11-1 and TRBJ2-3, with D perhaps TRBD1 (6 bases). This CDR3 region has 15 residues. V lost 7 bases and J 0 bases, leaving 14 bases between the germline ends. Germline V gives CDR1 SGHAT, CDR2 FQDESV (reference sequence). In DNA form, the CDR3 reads TGTGCCAGCATGGACAGCAAGACTAGCACAGATACGCAGTATTTT. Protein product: CASMDSKTSTDTQYF.

For the CDR3, the DNA is TGTGCCAGTACTATGACAGGGCAGTCTGAAGCTTTCTTT. Translating gives CASTMTGQSEAFF. The rearrangement uses TRBV19 and TRBJ1-1, with 7 positions matching TRBD1. Per the germline V gene, CDR1 is LNHDA and CDR2 is SQIVND (reference sequence). The J segment lost 6 bases and the V segment lost 7 bases, leaving 8 bases of the junction unmatched. This CDR3 has 13 residues.

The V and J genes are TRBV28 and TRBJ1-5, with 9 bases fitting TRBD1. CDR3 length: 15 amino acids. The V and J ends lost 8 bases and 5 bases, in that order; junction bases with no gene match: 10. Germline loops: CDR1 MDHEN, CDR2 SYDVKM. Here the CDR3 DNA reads TGTGCCAGCTCCTCACAGGGGGCGCAACATCAGCCCCAGCATTTT. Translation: CASSSQGAQHQPQHF.

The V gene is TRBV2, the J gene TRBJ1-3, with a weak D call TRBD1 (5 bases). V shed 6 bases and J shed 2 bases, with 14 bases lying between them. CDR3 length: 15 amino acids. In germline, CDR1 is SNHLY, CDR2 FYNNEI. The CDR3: CASSLVTGPGNTIYF. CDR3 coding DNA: TGTGCCAGCAGCCTCGTTACAGGCCCTGGAAACACCATATATTTT.

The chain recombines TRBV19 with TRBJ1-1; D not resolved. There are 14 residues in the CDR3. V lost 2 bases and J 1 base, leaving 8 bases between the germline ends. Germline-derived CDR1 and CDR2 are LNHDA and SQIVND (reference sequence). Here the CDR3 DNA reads TGTGCCAGTAGTATAAGCAACGAGAACACTGAAGCTTTCTTT. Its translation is CASSISNENTEAFF.

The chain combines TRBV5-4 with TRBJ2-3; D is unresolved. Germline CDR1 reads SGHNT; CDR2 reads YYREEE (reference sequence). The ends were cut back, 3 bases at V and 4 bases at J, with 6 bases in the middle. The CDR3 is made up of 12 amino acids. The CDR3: CASSSVADTQYF. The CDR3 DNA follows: TGTGCCAGCAGCTCTGTCGCAGATACGCAGTATTTT.

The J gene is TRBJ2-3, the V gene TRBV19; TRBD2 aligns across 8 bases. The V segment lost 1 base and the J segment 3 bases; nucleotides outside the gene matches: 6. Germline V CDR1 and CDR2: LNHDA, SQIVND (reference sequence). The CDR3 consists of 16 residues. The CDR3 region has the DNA TGTGCCAGTAGTATAGGGGTAGCGGGGAAGACAGATACGCAGTATTTT. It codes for CASSIGVAGKTDTQYF.

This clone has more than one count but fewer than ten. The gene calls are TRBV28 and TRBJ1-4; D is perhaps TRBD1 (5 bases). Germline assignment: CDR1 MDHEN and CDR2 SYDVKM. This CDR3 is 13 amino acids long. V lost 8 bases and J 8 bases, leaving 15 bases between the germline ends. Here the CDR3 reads CASGGIGREKLFF. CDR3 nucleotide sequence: TGTGCCAGCGGGGGGATTGGGAGGGAAAAACTGTTTTTT.

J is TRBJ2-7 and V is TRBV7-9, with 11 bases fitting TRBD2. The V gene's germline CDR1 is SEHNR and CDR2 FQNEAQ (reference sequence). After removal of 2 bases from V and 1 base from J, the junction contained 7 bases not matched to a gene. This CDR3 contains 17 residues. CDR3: CASSLSSGGARSYEQYF. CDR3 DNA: TGTGCCAGCAGCTTAAGTAGCGGGGGGGCTAGATCCTACGAGCAGTACTTC.

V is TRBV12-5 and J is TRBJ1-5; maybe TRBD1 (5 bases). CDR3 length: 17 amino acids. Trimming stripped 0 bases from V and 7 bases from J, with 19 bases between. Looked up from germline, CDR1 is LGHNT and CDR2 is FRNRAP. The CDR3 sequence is CASGLVRARGSLQPQHF. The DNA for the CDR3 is TGTGCTAGTGGTTTGGTCCGGGCCCGGGGGAGTTTGCAGCCCCAGCATTTT.

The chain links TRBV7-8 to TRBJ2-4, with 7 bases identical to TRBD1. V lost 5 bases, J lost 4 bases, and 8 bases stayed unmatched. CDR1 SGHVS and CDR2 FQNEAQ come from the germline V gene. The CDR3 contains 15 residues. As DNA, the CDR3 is TGTGCCAGCAGCCAAAAGGGGGCCCCAAAAAACATTCAGTACTTC. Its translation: CASSQKGAPKNIQYF. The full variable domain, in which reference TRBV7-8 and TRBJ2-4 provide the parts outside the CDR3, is GAGVSQSPRYKVAKRGQDVALRCDPISGHVSLFWYQQALGQGPEFLTYFQNEAQLDKSGLPSDRFFAERPEGSVSTLKIQRTQQEDSAVYLCASSQKGAPKNIQYFGAGTRLSVL.

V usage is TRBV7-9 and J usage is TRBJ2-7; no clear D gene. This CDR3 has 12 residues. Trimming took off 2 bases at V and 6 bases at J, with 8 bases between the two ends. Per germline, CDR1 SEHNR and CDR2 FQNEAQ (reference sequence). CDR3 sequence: CASSLTVLEQYF. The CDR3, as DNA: TGTGCCAGCAGCTTAACTGTCCTCGAGCAGTACTTC.

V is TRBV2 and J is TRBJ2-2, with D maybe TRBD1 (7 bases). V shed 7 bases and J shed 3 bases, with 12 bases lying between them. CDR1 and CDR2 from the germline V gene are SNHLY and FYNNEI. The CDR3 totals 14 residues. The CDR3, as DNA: TGTGCCAGCAATCGCAGGGGGGACACCGGGGAGCTGTTTTTT. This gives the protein CASNRRGDTGELFF.